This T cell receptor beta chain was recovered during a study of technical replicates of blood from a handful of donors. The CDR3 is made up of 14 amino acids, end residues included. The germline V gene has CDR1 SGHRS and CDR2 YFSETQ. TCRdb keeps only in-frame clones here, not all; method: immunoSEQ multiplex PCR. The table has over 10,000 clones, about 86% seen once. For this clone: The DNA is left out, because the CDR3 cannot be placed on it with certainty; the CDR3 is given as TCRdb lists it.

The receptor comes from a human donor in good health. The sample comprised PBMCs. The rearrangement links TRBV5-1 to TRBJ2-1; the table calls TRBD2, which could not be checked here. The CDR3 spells CASSIRVGSGIEFF.